This T cell receptor beta chain is drawn from a study of graft-versus-host responses after intestinal transplantation. Study as a whole: For around three years after anti-thymocyte globulin induction, all recipients took tacrolimus and steroids. Broader study findings: High graft-versus-host to host-versus-graft clonal ratios were seen in allografts of patients with graft-donor T cell macrochimerism. Early declines in HvG clones that occurred post-transplant were associated with peak circulating GvH clone levels.

To note about this clone: No antigen is known for it.

Only in-frame clones appear in the TCRdb table, and some are missing; sequencing was by immunoSEQ multiplex PCR. The table lists around 97,000 clones, about 90% of them singletons. In germline, CDR1 is MGHRA, CDR2 YSYEKL. The CDR3 spans 16 residues. The germline V and J ends were trimmed by 2 bases and 0 bases, with 14 bases remaining between them. The source material was unstimulated CD8+ T cells sorted from spleen or lymph node cells, sampled before intestinal transplant. This sequence joins TRBV4-1 and TRBJ2-7, with D unresolved. The clonotype comes from a human donor who received an intestinal transplant. CDR3 nucleotide sequence: TGCGCCAGCAGCCAATTATGGGATATAAGCTCCTACGAGCAGTACTTC. Residues: CASSQLWDISSYEQYF.